This record looks at one T cell receptor beta chain sequence and its context. Data came from immunoSEQ multiplex PCR; TCRdb stores just in-frame clones and leaves some out. This table has about 7,500 clones, about four fifths appearing once. These data originate in a study of T cells and copy number aberrations in small-cell lung cancer. All donors had upfront surgery, without preoperative chemotherapy or radiotherapy, and never received immunotherapy. All donors were smokers or heavy second-hand smokers. Normal lung samples lay at least 2 cm from the tumor margin. CDR1 and CDR2 from the germline V gene are KGHSY and FQNENV. The CDR3 runs to 15 residues. V shed 0 bases and J 2 bases; nucleotides not matched to a gene: 1.

The receptor was isolated from a woman aged 45-60 years with small cell lung cancer. The chain links TRBV16 to TRBJ1-3; 7 bases are a match to TRBD1. The sequenced material came from normal tissue next to the tumor. CDR3 amino acids: CASSQSTGTGNTIYF. As DNA, the CDR3 is TGTGCCAGCAGCCAATCGACAGGGACTGGAAACACCATATATTTT.